The rows below give T cell receptor beta chains drawn from one sample of a study of Ad26.COV2.S vaccination and SARS-CoV-2 variants. Libraries were prepared by immunoSEQ multiplex PCR; TCRdb keeps only in-frame clonotypes and omits some of them. This sample carries hundreds of thousands of clones, about 88% of them seen once, and the ten largest clones take around 5.8%. Sequencing was performed on peripheral blood, taken in a trial of Ad26.COV2.S vaccine versus placebo. The receptor set was obtained from a person aged 18 to 59 who received the Ad26.COV2.S COVID-19 vaccine or a placebo. Each CDR3 is given with its conserved first and last residue. A D gene is named only where the DNA matches it firmly. The size of a clone is reported for some rows only, either as once, few or many, or as a class for expanded clones.

V gene,J gene,D gene,clone size,CDR3 protein,CDR3 DNA
TRBV19,TRBJ2-7,NA,NA,CASSIELDYEQYF,TGTGCCAGTAGTATAGAACTGGATTACGAGCAGTACTTC
TRBV6-5,TRBJ1-3,NA,once,CASSYGGSGNTIYF,TGTGCCAGCAGTTACGGGGGGTCTGGAAACACCATATATTTT
TRBV5-1,TRBJ2-5,NA,NA,CASGINLGETQYF,TGCGCCAGTGGAATTAATTTGGGGGAGACCCAGTACTTC
TRBV18,TRBJ2-1,TRBD2,NA,CASSLPGLAGGPRNEQFF,TGTGCCAGCTCACTTCCGGGACTAGCGGGAGGGCCGAGGAATGAGCAGTTCTTC
TRBV18,TRBJ1-2,NA,NA,CASSPTTSWGGSGYTF,TGTGCCAGCTCACCAACGACTTCGTGGGGGGGCTCGGGCTACACCTTC
TRBV18,TRBJ2-3,TRBD1,NA,CASSPSWDRGADTQYF,TGTGCCAGCTCACCATCTTGGGACAGGGGAGCAGATACGCAGTATTTT
TRBV25-1,TRBJ2-1,NA,once,CASSAVGGSFVDEQFF,TGTGCCAGCAGTGCAGTGGGGGGCTCCTTCGTCGATGAGCAGTTCTTC
TRBV5-5,TRBJ1-3,NA,few,CASSSGGLGNTIYF,TGTGCCAGCAGCTCGGGGGGGCTCGGAAACACCATATATTTT
TRBV11-3,TRBJ2-7,NA,few,CASSAAGGIYEQYF,TGTGCCAGCAGCGCAGCAGGAGGAATCTACGAGCAGTACTTC
TRBV24-1,TRBJ2-6,TRBD1,NA,CATSDLGGKTGSGANVLTF,TGTGCCACCAGTGATTTGGGGGGCAAGACAGGGTCTGGGGCCAACGTCCTGACTTTC
TRBV19,TRBJ1-5,TRBD1,NA,CASSIGTGGGNQPQHF,TGTGCCAGTAGTATAGGGACAGGGGGCGGCAATCAGCCCCAGCATTTT
TRBV30,TRBJ2-7,TRBD2,NA,CAWSVVAGDYEQYF,TGTGCCTGGAGTGTGGTAGCGGGGGATTACGAGCAGTACTTC
TRBV5-1,TRBJ2-7,TRBD1,NA,CASSSGQGAGLASSYEQYF,TGCGCCAGCAGCAGTGGACAGGGGGCTGGACTGGCGAGCTCCTACGAGCAGTACTTC
TRBV5-1,TRBJ1-4,NA,NA,CASSLKSQHEKLFF,TGCGCCAGCAGCTTGAAGAGTCAGCATGAAAAACTGTTTTTT
TRBV11-3,TRBJ2-1,TRBD2,NA,CASSPSGYGREGNNEQFF,TGTGCCAGCAGCCCGAGCGGGTACGGGCGGGAGGGAAACAATGAGCAGTTCTTC
TRBV6-2/TRBV6-3,TRBJ2-3,NA,NA,CASSPGNSIAQYF,TGTGCCAGCAGTCCGGGCAACTCCATCGCGCAGTATTTT
TRBV3-1/TRBV3-2,TRBJ1-4,NA,NA,CASSQRGSTNEKLFF,TGTGCCAGCAGCCAAAGAGGGTCAACTAATGAAAAACTGTTTTTT
TRBV12-5,TRBJ1-1,NA,NA,CASGLVRTRATNTEAFF,TGTGCTAGTGGTTTGGTACGTACCAGGGCCACGAACACTGAAGCTTTCTTT
TRBV5-1,TRBJ2-2,TRBD2,NA,CASSYHGTSGLNTGELFF,TGCGCCAGCAGCTATCATGGGACTAGCGGGCTGAACACCGGGGAGCTGTTTTTT
TRBV28,TRBJ1-1,TRBD1,NA,CASSVPGQGARQAFF,TGTGCCAGCAGTGTACCGGGACAGGGGGCCCGTCAAGCTTTCTTT
TRBV5-8,TRBJ2-3,NA,NA,CASSLERSGTSTDTQYF,TGTGCCAGCAGCTTGGAGAGGTCAGGGACTAGCACAGATACGCAGTATTTT
TRBV7-8,TRBJ2-3,NA,NA,CASSLDSTDTQYF,TGTGCCAGCAGCTTAGACAGCACAGATACGCAGTATTTT
TRBV15,TRBJ2-5,NA,NA,CATSRDRVAGTGETQYF,TGTGCCACCAGCAGAGATCGGGTAGCGGGGACAGGGGAGACCCAGTACTTC
TRBV19,TRBJ2-1,NA,NA,CASSIDGSSYNEQFF,TGTGCCAGTAGTATAGACGGGAGCTCCTACAATGAGCAGTTCTTC
TRBV11-1,TRBJ1-2,NA,NA,CASSPLLTHGYTF,TGTGCCAGCAGCCCCCTTTTAACCCATGGCTACACCTTC
TRBV19,TRBJ1-5,NA,NA,CASKSQFGQFSNQPQHF,TGTGCCAGTAAGAGCCAATTTGGGCAGTTTAGCAATCAGCCCCAGCATTTT
TRBV6-4,TRBJ2-1,NA,NA,CASSGQTGNEQFF,TGTGCCAGCAGTGGGCAAACAGGCAATGAGCAGTTCTTC
TRBV7-3,TRBJ2-1,NA,NA,CASSPQGGGYEQFF,TGTGCCAGCAGCCCCCAGGGAGGGGGATATGAGCAGTTCTTC
TRBV4-1,TRBJ1-4,NA,NA,CASSQDPVGGTTNEKLFF,TGCGCCAGCAGCCAAGATCCAGTGGGGGGCACAACTAATGAAAAACTGTTTTTT
TRBV18,TRBJ1-6,NA,NA,CASSDRVWGGGSPLHF,TGTGCCAGCTCCGACAGAGTCTGGGGGGGCGGTTCACCCCTCCACTTT
TRBV11-3,TRBJ2-7,NA,once,CASSLPSRNEQYF,TGTGCCAGCAGCTTACCCTCAAGGAACGAGCAGTACTTC
TRBV6-5,TRBJ1-3,NA,NA,CASRQDSSMGNTIYF,TGTGCCAGCAGACAGGACAGCAGTATGGGAAACACCATATATTTT
TRBV11-3,TRBJ2-4,NA,NA,CASSPSVQGNIQYF,TGTGCCAGCAGCCCCTCCGTACAGGGAAACATTCAGTACTTC
TRBV12-3/TRBV12-4,TRBJ1-1,NA,NA,CASTQLAEAFF,TGTGCCAGCACGCAATTGGCTGAAGCTTTCTTT
TRBV19,TRBJ1-4,NA,NA,CASRLQGNEKLFF,TGTGCCAGTAGGTTACAGGGAAATGAAAAACTGTTTTTT
TRBV6-5,TRBJ2-7,NA,NA,CASKRQRSYEQYF,TGTGCCAGCAAACGACAGCGCTCCTACGAGCAGTACTTC
TRBV4-1,TRBJ1-5,NA,NA,CASSQESGLDQPQHF,TGCGCCAGCAGCCAAGAGTCGGGGCTGGATCAGCCCCAGCATTTT
TRBV7-2,TRBJ1-2,NA,NA,CASSPEGRVRGGYTF,TGTGCCAGCAGCCCGGAGGGCAGGGTTCGTGGTGGCTACACCTTC
TRBV7-9,TRBJ2-5,NA,few,CASSTGTPPQETQYF,TGTGCCAGCAGCACTGGGACACCACCGCAAGAGACCCAGTACTTC
TRBV5-6,TRBJ2-3,TRBD1,NA,CASSDWTGADTQYF,TGTGCCAGCAGCGACTGGACAGGGGCAGATACGCAGTATTTT
TRBV7-2,TRBJ2-7,TRBD1,NA,CASSPAGTGIYEQYF,TGTGCCAGCAGCCCTGCCGGGACAGGTATATACGAGCAGTACTTC
TRBV7-6,TRBJ2-1,TRBD2,NA,CASSLSAGESSYNEQFF,TGTGCCAGCAGCTTATCCGCGGGAGAGAGCTCCTACAATGAGCAGTTCTTC